The entry that follows covers one T cell receptor (beta chain) sequence. The source of the sample is a study of blood T cell repertoires in COVID-19. Repertoires were generated with immunoSEQ multiplex PCR, while TCRdb's copy carries only in-frame clones and drops some. The sample includes 35,000 to 45,000 clones, around 80% of them seen just once. CDR3 length: 15 residues. Germline V gene data show CDR1 as SQVTM and CDR2 as ANQGSEA. V was pared by 7 bases and J by 1 base, with 17 bases between. This TCR came from a human donor in a cohort sampled during active COVID-19. The chain has TRBV29-1 and TRBJ1-3; TRBD1 is a possible D gene (6 bases). Sequencing was performed on peripheral blood. The CDR3 DNA reads as TGCAGCGCATCGGACAGTCCCATATCTGGAAACACCATATATTTT. Its translation: CSASDSPISGNTIYF.